These T cell receptor beta chains were read from a single sample in a study of blood T cell repertoires in COVID-19. Repertoires were generated with immunoSEQ multiplex PCR, while TCRdb's copy carries only in-frame clones and drops some. The table lists hundreds of thousands of clones, 85% to 90% of them singletons, with 1.3% to 1.5% in the top ten. Sequencing was done on a sample of peripheral blood. Receptor source: a man aged 80 or over with acute or convalescent COVID-19. Both conserved end residues are part of each CDR3. The order of the fields is clone size, J gene, V gene, D gene, CDR3 protein, CDR3 DNA. D genes are given only for firm matches. Size values are once, few and many counts, or a class for expanded clones, and some rows have none.

. TRBJ2-2 TRBV20-1 TRBD2 CSASPAGGPSTGELFF TGCAGTGCTAGTCCTGCGGGGGGGCCGAGCACCGGGGAGCTGTTTTTT
. TRBJ1-5 TRBV2 TRBD1 CASSGYRGGTQPQHF TGTGCCAGCAGTGGGTACAGGGGAGGTACTCAGCCCCAGCATTTT
. TRBJ2-7 TRBV28 . CASSPRIEQYF TGTGCCAGCAGCCCGAGAATCGAGCAGTACTTC
. TRBJ2-7 TRBV7-9 TRBD2 CASSLQGLRTYEQYF TGTGCCAGCAGCTTACAGGGACTAAGGACCTACGAGCAGTACTTC
. TRBJ1-6 TRBV18 . CASSPQEDSPLHF TGTGCCAGCTCACCACAGGAGGATTCACCCCTCCACTTT
. TRBJ2-1 TRBV6-5 TRBD1 CASTVRDRGEQFF TGTGCCAGCACAGTTCGGGACAGGGGTGAGCAGTTCTTC
. TRBJ1-2 TRBV27 TRBD1 CASNGQGAVGGYTF TGTGCCAGCAACGGACAGGGGGCGGTAGGTGGCTACACCTTC
once TRBJ1-2 TRBV11-2 TRBD1 CASSLEGTVNYGYTF TGTGCCAGCAGCTTAGAGGGGACAGTAAACTATGGCTACACCTTC
. TRBJ2-3 TRBV13 TRBD2 CASSSRTSGMVYTDTQYF TGTGCCAGCAGCTCCCGGACTAGCGGGATGGTGTACACAGATACGCAGTATTTT
. TRBJ2-3 TRBV9 TRBD2 CASSVASTSGGTDTQYF TGTGCCAGCAGCGTAGCTTCGACTAGCGGGGGGACAGATACGCAGTATTTT
few TRBJ2-5 TRBV4-1 . CASSQDDWATQETQYF TGCGCCAGCAGCCAAGATGATTGGGCTACCCAAGAGACCCAGTACTTC
. TRBJ1-2 TRBV6-5 . CASSYGGGGRAYGYTF TGTGCCAGCAGTTACGGGGGCGGAGGCAGGGCCTATGGCTACACCTTC
. TRBJ1-2 TRBV5-1 TRBD1 CASSLAMTGGAYGYTF TGCGCCAGCAGCTTGGCCATGACAGGGGGCGCTTATGGCTACACCTTC
. TRBJ2-3 TRBV9 . CASSPILAADTQYF TGTGCCAGCAGCCCCATTCTGGCCGCAGATACGCAGTATTTT
. TRBJ1-5 TRBV5-4 . CASSLQGGNQPQHF TGTGCCAGCAGCTTACAGGGAGGCAATCAGCCCCAGCATTTT
. TRBJ2-7 TRBV12-3/TRBV12-4 TRBD2 CASRVSPGGEQYF TGTGCCAGCAGAGTTAGCCCGGGGGGGGAGCAGTACTTC
. TRBJ2-6 TRBV4-2 . CASSQEPGYTSGANVLTF TGTGCCAGCAGCCAAGAGCCGGGGTATACCTCTGGGGCCAACGTCCTGACTTTC
. TRBJ1-1 TRBV3-1/TRBV3-2 TRBD1 CASSHADRDGEAFF TGTGCCAGCAGCCATGCCGACAGGGACGGTGAAGCTTTCTTT
. TRBJ2-1 TRBV19 TRBD2 CASSKGLAGAGSYNEQFF TGTGCCAGTAGTAAAGGACTAGCGGGAGCTGGGTCCTACAATGAGCAGTTCTTC
once TRBJ2-7 TRBV5-1 TRBD2 CASSPTSGGSSYEQYF TGCGCCAGCAGCCCTACTAGCGGGGGTAGCTCCTACGAGCAGTACTTC
once TRBJ2-1 TRBV6-5 TRBD2 CASREIVGGTEQLF TGTGCCAGCAGAGAGATCGTGGGGGGGACTGAGCAGCTCTTC
. TRBJ2-6 TRBV9 . CASSVGEGSGANVLTF TGTGCCAGCAGCGTAGGAGAAGGGAGTGGGGCCAACGTCCTGACTTTC
. TRBJ2-7 TRBV19 TRBD1 CASSPLGDRGNYEQYF TGTGCCAGTAGTCCTTTGGGGGACAGGGGCAACTACGAGCAGTACTTC
. TRBJ2-3 TRBV11-2 . CASSLDRGGTDTQYF TGTGCCAGCAGCTTAGACAGGGGTGGGACAGATACGCAGTATTTT
once TRBJ2-2 TRBV5-4 TRBD1 CASRSGTGVNTGELFF TGTGCCAGCAGGTCCGGGACAGGGGTCAACACCGGGGAGCTGTTTTTT
few TRBJ1-6 TRBV19 . CASSIFSRGYNSPLHF TGTGCCAGTAGTATCTTCTCCAGGGGTTACAATTCACCCCTCCACTTT